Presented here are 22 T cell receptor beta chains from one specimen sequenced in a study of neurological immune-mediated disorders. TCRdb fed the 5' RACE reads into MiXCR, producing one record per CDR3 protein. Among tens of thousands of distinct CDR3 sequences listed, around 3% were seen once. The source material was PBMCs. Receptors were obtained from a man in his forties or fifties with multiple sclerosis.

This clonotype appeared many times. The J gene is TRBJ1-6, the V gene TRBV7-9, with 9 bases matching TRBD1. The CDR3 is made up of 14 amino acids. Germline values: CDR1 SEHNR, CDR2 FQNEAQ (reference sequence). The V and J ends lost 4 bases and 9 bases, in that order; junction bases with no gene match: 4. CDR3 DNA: TGTGCCAGCAGCTCTGGACAGGGGATTTCACCCCTCCACTTT. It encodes CASSSGQGISPLHF.

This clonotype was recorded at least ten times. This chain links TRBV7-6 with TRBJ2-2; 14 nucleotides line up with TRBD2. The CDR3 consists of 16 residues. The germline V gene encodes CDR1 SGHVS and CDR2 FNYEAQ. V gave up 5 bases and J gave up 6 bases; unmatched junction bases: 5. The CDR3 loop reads CASSPGTSGRSGELFF. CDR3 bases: TGTGCCAGCAGCCCCGGGACTAGCGGGAGATCCGGGGAGCTGTTTTTT.

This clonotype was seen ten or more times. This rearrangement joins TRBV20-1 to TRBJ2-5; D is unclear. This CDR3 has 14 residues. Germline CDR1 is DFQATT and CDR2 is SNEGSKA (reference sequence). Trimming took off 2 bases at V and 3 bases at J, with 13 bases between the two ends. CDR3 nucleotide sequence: TGCAGTGCTAGACTTCTAACGGCTAAAGAGACCCAGTACTTC. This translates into CSARLLTAKETQYF.

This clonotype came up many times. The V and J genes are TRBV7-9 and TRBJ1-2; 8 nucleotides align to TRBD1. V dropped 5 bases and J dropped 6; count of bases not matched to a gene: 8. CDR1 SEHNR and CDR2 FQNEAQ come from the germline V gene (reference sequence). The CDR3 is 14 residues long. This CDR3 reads CASSPDRVNDGYTF. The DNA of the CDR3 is TGTGCCAGCAGCCCGGACAGGGTAAACGATGGCTACACCTTC.

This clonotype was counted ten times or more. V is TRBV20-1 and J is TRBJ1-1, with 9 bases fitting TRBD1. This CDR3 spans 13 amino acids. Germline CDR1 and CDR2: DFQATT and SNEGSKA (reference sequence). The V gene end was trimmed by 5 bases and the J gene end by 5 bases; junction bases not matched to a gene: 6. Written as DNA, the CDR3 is TGCAGTGCTTTTACAGGGGGCAAGACTGAAGCTTTCTTT. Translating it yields CSAFTGGKTEAFF.

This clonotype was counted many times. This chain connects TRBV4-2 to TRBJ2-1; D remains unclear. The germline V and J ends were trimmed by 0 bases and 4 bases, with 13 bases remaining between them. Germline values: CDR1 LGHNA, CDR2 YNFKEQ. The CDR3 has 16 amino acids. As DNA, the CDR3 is TGTGCCAGCAGCCAAGAGCCGACTTTCTCGTACAATGAGCAGTTCTTC. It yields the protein CASSQEPTFSYNEQFF.

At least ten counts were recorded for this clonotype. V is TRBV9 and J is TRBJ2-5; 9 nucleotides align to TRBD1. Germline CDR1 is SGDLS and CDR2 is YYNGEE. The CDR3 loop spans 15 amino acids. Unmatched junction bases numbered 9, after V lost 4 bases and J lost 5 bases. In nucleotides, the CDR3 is TGTGCCAGCAGCACAACAGGGGGCTGGAGCGAGACCCAGTACTTC. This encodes CASSTTGGWSETQYF.

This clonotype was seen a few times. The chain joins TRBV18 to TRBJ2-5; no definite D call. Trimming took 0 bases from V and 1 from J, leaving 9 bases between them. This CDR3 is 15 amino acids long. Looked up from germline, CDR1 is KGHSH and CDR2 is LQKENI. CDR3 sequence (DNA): TGTGCCAGCTCACCACCGCTGGCAGTCCAAGAGACCCAGTACTTC. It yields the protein CASSPPLAVQETQYF.

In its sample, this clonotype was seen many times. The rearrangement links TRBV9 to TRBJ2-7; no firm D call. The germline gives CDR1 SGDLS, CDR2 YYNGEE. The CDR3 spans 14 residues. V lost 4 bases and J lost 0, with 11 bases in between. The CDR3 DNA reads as TGTGCCAGCAGCCCCCGACCGAGCTCCTACGAGCAGTACTTC. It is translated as CASSPRPSSYEQYF. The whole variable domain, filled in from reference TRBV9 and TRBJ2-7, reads DSGVTQTPKHLITATGQRVTLRCSPRSGDLSVYWYQQSLDQGLQFLIQYYNGEERAKGNILERFSAQQFPDLHSELNLSSLELGDSALYFCASSPRPSSYEQYFGPGTRLTVT.

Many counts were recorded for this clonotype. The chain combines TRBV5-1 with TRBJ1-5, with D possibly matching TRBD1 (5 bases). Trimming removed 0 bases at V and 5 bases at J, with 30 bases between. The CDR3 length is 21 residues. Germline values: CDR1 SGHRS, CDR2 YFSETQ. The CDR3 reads CASSLEAGGIGSIPPDQPQHF. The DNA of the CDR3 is TGCGCCAGCAGCTTGGAGGCCGGGGGAATAGGGTCGATCCCCCCCGATCAGCCCCAGCATTTT. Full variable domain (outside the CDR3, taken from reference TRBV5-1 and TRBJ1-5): KAGVTQTPRYLIKTRGQQVTLSCSPISGHRSVSWYQQTPGQGLQFLFEYFSETQRNKGNFPGRFSGRQFSNSRSEMNVSTLELGDSALYLCASSLEAGGIGSIPPDQPQHFGDGTRLSIL.

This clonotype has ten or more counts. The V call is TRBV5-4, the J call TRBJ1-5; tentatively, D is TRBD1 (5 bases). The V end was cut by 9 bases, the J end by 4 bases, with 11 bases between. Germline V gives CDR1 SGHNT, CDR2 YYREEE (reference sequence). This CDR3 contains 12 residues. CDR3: CAKPGGNQPQHF. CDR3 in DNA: TGTGCCAAACCGGGGGGTAATCAGCCCCAGCATTTT.

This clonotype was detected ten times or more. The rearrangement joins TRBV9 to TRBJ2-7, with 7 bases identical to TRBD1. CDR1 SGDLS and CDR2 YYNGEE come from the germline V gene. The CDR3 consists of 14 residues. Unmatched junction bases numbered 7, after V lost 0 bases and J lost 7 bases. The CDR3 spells CASSVVPQGVEQYF. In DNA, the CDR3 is TGTGCCAGCAGCGTAGTCCCCCAGGGGGTAGAGCAGTACTTC.

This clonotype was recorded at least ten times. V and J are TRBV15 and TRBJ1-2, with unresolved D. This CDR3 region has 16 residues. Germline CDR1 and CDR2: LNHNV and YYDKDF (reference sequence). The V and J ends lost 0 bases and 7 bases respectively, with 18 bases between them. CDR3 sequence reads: CATSRDPEVRSGGYTF. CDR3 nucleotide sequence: TGTGCCACCAGCAGAGATCCAGAGGTGCGTTCGGGTGGCTACACCTTC.

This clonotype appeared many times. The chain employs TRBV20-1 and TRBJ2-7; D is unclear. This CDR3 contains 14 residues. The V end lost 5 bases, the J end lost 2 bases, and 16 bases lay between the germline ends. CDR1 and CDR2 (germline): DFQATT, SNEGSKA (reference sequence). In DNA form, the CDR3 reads TGCAGTGCTCAACGGACCACCCCCCCCTACGAGCAGTACTTC. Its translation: CSAQRTTPPYEQYF.

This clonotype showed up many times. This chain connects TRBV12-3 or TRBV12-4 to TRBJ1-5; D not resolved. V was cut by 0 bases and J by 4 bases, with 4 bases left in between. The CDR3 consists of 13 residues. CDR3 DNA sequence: TGTGCCAGCAGTTTAGCCCCTAATCAGCCCCAGCATTTT. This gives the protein CASSLAPNQPQHF.

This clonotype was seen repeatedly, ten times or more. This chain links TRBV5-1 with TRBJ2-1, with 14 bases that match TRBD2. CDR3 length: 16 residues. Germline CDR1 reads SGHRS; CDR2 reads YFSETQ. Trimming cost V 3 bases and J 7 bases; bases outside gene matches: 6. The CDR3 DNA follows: TGCGCCAGCAGCTGGAGGGGACTAGCGGGAGAGAATGAGCAGTTCTTC. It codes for CASSWRGLAGENEQFF.

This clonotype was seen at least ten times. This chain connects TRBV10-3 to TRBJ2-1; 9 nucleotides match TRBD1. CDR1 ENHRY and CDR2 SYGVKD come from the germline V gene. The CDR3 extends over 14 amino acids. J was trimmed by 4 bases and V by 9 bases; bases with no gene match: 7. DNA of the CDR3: TGTGCCATTTGCCGGGACAGGGATTACAATGAGCAGTTCTTC. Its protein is CAICRDRDYNEQFF.

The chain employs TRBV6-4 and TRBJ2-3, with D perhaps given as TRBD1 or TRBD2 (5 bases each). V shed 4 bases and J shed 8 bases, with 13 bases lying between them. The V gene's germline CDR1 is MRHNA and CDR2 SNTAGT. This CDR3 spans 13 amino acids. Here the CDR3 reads CASSVGPSGTQYF. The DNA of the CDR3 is TGTGCCAGCAGTGTGGGACCCAGTGGTACGCAGTATTTT.

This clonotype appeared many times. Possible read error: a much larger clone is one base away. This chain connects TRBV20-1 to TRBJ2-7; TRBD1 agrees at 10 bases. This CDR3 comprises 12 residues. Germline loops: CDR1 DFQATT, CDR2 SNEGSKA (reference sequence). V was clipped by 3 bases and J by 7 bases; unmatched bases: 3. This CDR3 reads CSASGTGEEQYF. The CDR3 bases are TGCAGTGCTAGTGGGACAGGGGAAGAGCAGTACTTC.

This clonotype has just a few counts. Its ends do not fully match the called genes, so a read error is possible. CDR3 sequence: CDSSTVYNEQFF. As DNA, the CDR3 is TGTGACAGCAGCACGGTGTACAATGAGCAGTTCTTC. V and J are TRBV7-2 and TRBJ2-1; D ambiguous. CDR1 SGHTA and CDR2 FQGNSA come from the germline V gene. The CDR3 spans 12 residues.

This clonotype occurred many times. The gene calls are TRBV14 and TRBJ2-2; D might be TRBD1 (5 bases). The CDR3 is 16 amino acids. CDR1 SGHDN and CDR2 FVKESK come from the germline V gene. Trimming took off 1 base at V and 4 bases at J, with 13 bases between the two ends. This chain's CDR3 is CASSQGGLDPTGELFF. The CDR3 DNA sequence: TGTGCCAGCAGCCAAGGGGGCCTAGACCCCACCGGGGAGCTGTTTTTT.

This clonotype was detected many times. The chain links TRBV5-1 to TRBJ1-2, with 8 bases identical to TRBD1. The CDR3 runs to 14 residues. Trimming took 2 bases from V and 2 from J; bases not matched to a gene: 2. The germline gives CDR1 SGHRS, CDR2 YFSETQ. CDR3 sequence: CASSFDRGNYGYTF. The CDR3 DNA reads TGCGCCAGCAGCTTCGACAGGGGAAACTATGGCTACACCTTC.